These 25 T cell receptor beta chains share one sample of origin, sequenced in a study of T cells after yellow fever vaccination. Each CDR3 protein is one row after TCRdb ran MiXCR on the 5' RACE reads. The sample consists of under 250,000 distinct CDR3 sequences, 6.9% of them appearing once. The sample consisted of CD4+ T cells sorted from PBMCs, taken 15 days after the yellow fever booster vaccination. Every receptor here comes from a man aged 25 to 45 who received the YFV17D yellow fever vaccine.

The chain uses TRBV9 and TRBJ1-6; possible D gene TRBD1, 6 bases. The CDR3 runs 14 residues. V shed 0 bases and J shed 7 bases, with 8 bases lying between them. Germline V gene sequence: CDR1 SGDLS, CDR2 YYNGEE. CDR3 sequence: CASSVGQANSPLHF. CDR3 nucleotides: TGTGCCAGCAGCGTAGGACAGGCGAATTCACCCCTCCACTTT. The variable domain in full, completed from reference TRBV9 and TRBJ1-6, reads DSGVTQTPKHLITATGQRVTLRCSPRSGDLSVYWYQQSLDQGLQFLIQYYNGEERAKGNILERFSAQQFPDLHSELNLSSLELGDSALYFCASSVGQANSPLHFGNGTRLTVT.

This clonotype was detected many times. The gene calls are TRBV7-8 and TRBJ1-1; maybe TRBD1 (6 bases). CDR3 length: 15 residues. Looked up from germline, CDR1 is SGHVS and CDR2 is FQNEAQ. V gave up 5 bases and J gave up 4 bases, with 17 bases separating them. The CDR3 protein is CASSHSGVGGTEAFF. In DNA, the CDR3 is TGTGCCAGCAGCCACTCAGGGGTAGGGGGCACTGAAGCTTTCTTT.

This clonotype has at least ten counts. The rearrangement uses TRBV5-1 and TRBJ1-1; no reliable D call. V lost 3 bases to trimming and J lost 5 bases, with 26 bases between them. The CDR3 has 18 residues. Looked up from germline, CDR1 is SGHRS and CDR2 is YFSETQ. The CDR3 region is CASSSPATARDRNTEAFF. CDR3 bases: TGCGCCAGCAGCTCCCCCGCCACGGCCCGGGATAGGAATACTGAAGCTTTCTTT.

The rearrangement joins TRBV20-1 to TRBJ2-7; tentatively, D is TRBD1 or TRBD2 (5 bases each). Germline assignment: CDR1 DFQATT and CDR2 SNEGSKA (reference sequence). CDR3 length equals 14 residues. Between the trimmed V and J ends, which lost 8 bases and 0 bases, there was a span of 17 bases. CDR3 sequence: CSTGGWSGSYEQYF. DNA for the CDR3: TGCAGTACAGGCGGTTGGAGCGGCTCCTACGAGCAGTACTTC.

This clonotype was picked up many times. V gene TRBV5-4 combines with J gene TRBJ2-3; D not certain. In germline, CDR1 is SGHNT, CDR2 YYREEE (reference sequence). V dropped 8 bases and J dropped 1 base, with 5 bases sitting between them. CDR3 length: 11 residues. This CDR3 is CASGGTDTQYF. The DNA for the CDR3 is TGTGCCAGTGGAGGCACAGATACGCAGTATTTT.

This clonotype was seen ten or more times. Here the CDR3 reads CASSNRDRPYEQYF. CDR3 nucleotide sequence: TGTGCCAGCAGTAACCGGGACAGACCCTACGAGCAGTACTTC. The V gene is TRBV6-5, the J gene TRBJ2-7, with 7 positions matching TRBD1. The CDR3 sequence is 14 residues long. The germline CDR1 and CDR2 sequences are MNHEY and SVGAGI. After removal of 5 bases from V and 2 bases from J, the junction contained 6 bases not matched to a gene.

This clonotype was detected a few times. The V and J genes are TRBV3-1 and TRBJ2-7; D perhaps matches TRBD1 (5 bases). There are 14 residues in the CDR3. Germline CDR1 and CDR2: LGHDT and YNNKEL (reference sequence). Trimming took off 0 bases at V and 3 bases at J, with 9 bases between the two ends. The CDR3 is CASSQDRGRYEQYF. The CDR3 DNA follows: TGTGCCAGCAGCCAAGATAGGGGCCGCTACGAGCAGTACTTC.

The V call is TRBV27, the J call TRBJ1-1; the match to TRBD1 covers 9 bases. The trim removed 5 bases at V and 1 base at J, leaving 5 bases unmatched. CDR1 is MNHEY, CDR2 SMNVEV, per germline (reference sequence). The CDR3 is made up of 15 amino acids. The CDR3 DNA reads TGTGCCAGCAGTCACGGACAGGGGCAGAACACTGAAGCTTTCTTT. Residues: CASSHGQGQNTEAFF.

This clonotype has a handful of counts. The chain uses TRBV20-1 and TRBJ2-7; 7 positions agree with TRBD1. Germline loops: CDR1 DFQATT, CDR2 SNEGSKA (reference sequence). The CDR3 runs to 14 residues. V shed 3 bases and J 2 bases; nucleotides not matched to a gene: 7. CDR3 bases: TGCAGTGCTAGGACAGGGTCTCAAGCCTACGAGCAGTACTTC. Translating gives CSARTGSQAYEQYF.

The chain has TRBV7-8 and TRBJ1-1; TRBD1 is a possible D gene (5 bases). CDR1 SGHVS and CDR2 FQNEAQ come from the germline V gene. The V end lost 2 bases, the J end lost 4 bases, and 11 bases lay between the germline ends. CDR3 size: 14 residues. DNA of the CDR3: TGTGCCAGCAGCTTAATTTGGGGCAGCACTGAAGCTTTCTTT. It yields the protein CASSLIWGSTEAFF.

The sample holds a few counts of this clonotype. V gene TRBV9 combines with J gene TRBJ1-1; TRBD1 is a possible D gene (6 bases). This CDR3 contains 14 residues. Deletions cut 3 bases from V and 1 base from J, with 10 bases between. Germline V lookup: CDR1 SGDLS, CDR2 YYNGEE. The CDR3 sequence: CASSAGQRNTEAFF. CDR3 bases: TGTGCCAGCAGCGCCGGACAGAGGAACACTGAAGCTTTCTTT.

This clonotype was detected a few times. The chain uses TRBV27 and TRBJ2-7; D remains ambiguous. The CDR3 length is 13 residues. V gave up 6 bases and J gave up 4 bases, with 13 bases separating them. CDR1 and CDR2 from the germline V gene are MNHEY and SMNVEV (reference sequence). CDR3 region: CASRWYSAYEQYF. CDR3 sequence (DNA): TGTGCCAGCAGGTGGTACTCGGCGTACGAGCAGTACTTC.

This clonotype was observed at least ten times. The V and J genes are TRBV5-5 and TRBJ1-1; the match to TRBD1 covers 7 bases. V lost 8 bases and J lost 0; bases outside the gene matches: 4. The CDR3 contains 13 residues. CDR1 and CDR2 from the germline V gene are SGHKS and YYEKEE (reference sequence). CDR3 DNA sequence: TGTGCCAGTCAGACAGGGATGAACACTGAAGCTTTCTTT. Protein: CASQTGMNTEAFF.

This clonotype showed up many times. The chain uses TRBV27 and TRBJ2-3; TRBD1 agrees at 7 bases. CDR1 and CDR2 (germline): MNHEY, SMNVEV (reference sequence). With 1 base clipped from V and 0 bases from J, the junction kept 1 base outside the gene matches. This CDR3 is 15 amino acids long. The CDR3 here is CASSLWDSSTDTQYF. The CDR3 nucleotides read TGTGCCAGCAGTTTATGGGACAGCAGCACAGATACGCAGTATTTT.

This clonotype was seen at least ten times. For the CDR3, the DNA is TGCGCCAGCAGCCAAGAGAGGGGGACCTACGAGCAGTACTTC. It translates to CASSQERGTYEQYF. The genes are TRBV4-3 and TRBJ2-7, with D possibly being TRBD1 (6 bases). Trimming took 0 bases from V and 2 from J, leaving 8 bases between them. The CDR3 covers 14 residues. Germline V gene lookup returns CDR1 LGHNA and CDR2 YSLEER.

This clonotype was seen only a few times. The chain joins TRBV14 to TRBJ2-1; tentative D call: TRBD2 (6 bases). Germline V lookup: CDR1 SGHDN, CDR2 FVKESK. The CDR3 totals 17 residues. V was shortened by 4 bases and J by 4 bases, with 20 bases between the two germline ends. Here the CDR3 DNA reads TGTGCCAGCAGCCCAACCGGGGGAGTAGCGATTTACAATGAGCAGTTCTTC. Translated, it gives CASSPTGGVAIYNEQFF.

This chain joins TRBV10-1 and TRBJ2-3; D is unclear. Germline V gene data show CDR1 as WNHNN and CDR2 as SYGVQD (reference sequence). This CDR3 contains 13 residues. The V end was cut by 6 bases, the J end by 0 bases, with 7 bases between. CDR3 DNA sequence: TGCGCCAGCAGGGCTAGAAGCACAGATACGCAGTATTTT. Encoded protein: CASRARSTDTQYF.

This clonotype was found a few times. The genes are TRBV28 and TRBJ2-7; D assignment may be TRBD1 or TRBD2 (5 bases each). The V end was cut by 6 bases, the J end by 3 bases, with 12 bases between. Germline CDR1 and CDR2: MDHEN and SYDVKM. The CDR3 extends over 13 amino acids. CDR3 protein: CASRSGPYYEQYF. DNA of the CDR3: TGTGCCAGCAGATCGGGACCGTACTACGAGCAGTACTTC.

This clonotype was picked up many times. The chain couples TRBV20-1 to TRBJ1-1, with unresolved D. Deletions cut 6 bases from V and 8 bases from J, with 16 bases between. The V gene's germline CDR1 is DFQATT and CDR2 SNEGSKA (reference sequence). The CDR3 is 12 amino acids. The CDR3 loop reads CSAKPRVKEAFF. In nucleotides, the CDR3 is TGCAGTGCCAAGCCCCGGGTTAAAGAAGCTTTCTTT.

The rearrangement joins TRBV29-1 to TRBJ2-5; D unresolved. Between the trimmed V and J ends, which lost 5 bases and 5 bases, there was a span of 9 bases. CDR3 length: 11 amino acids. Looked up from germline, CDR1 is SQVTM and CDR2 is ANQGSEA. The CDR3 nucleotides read TGCAGCGTTTCCCTGGAGGAGACCCAGTACTTC. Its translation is CSVSLEETQYF.

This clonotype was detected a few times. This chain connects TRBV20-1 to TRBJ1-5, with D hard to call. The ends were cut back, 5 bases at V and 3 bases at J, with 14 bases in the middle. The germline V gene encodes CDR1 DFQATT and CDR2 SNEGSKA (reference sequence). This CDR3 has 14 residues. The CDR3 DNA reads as TGCAGTGCTGGACCACAGTATCCCAATCAGCCCCAGCATTTT. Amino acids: CSAGPQYPNQPQHF.

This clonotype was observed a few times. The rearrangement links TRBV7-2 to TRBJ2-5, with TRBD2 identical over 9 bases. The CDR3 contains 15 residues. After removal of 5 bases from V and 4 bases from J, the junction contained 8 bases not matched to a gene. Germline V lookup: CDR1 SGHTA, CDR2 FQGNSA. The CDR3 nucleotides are TGTGCCAGCAGCCCCATGGCGGGAGGGCCAGAGACCCAGTACTTC. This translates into CASSPMAGGPETQYF. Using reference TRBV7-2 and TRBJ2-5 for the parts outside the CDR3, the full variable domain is GAGVSQSPSNKVTEKGKDVELRCDPISGHTALYWYRQSLGQGLEFLIYFQGNSAPDKSGLPSDRFSAERTGGSVSTLTIQRTQQEDSAVYLCASSPMAGGPETQYFGPGTRLLVL.

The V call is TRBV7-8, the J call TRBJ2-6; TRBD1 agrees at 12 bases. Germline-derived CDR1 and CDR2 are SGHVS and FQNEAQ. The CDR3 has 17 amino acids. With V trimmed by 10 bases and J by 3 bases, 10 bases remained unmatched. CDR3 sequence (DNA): TGTGCCACCTTCCGGGGGGACAGGGGGCGTGGGGCCAACGTCCTGACTTTC. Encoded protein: CATFRGDRGRGANVLTF. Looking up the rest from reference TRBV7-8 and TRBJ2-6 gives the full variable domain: GAGVSQSPRYKVAKRGQDVALRCDPISGHVSLFWYQQALGQGPEFLTYFQNEAQLDKSGLPSDRFFAERPEGSVSTLKIQRTQQEDSAVYLCATFRGDRGRGANVLTFGAGSRLTVL.

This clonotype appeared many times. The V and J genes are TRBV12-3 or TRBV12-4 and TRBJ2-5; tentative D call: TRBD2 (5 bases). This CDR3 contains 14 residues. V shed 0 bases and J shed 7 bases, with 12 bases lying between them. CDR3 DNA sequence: TGTGCCAGCAGTTTAGCGACGGGGTCGGGGACCCAGTACTTC. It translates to CASSLATGSGTQYF.

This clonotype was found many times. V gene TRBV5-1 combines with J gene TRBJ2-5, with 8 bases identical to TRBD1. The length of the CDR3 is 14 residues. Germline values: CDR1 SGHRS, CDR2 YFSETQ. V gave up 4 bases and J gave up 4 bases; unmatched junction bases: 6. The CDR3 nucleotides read TGCGCCAGCAGCAAGACAGGGGAGACAGAGACCCAGTACTTC. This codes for CASSKTGETETQYF.